This T cell receptor (beta chain) was captured in a study of control samples from healthy donors and cancer patients. V was shortened by 6 bases and J by 1 base, with 5 bases between the two germline ends. The CDR3 is made up of 12 amino acids. The V gene's germline CDR1 is MNHEY and CDR2 SVGAGI. Profiled with immunoSEQ multiplex PCR; TCRdb holds only in-frame clones, not every one. The sample records some 150,000 clones, more than 85% being singletons. V and J are TRBV6-5 and TRBJ2-3; D gene ambiguous. This TCR was sampled from a man in his forties or fifties in good health. Sequenced material: blood. The CDR3 nucleotides read TGTGCCAGCAGCTTTGGCACAGATACGCAGTATTTT. It yields the protein CASSFGTDTQYF.